The clone carrying this T cell receptor (beta chain) was observed a handful of times. Its specificity is not known. Individual cDNA molecules carried attached unique molecular identifiers. TCRdb reanalysed the 5' RACE reads using MiXCR and keeps one entry per CDR3 protein. Altogether 100,000 to 150,000 distinct CDR3 sequences are present, about 15% being singletons, with the ten largest covering 21%. This sample was included in a study of early T cells in non-severe SARS-CoV-2 infection. The overall study: The authors sequenced bulk RNA from unsorted whole blood, leaving chains unpaired.

CDR1 and CDR2 (germline): SGHTA, FQGTGA. The V and J ends lost 1 base and 2 bases respectively, with 8 bases between them. The CDR3 contains 15 residues. General study results and limits: In VDJdb matching, anti-spike CD8 responses were favored while private and CD4 specificities went missing.

This receptor was obtained from an adult who was a healthcare worker with PCR-confirmed SARS-CoV-2 infection or an uninfected control (not recorded which). The rearrangement uses TRBV7-3 and TRBJ2-2, with a possible D match to TRBD2 (6 bases). Sample: whole blood. The DNA of the CDR3 is TGTGCCAGCAGCTTAAACGGGGGAAACACCGGGGAGCTGTTTTTT. This translates into CASSLNGGNTGELFF.